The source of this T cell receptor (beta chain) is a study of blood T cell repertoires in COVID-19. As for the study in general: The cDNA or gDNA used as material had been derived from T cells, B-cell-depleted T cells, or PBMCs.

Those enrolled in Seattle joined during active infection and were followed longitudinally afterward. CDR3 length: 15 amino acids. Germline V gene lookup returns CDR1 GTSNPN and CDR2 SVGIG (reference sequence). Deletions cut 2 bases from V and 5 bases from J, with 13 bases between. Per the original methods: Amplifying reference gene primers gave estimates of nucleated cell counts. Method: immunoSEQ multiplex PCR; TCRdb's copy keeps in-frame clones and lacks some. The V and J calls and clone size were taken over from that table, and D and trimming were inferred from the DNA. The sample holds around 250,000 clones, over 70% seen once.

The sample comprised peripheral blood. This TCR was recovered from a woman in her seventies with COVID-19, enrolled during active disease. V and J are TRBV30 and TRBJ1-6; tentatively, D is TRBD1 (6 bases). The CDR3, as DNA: TGTGCCTGGAGTCCACATGCAGGGGATAATTCACCCCTCCACTTT. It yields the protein CAWSPHAGDNSPLHF.